The 29 T cell receptor beta chains listed next were all sequenced from one sample in a study of blood T cell repertoires in COVID-19. Sequencing was performed with immunoSEQ multiplex PCR; in TCRdb, only in-frame clones are kept and a portion is missing. The table includes 150,000 to 200,000 clones, about four fifths detected once. Input material: peripheral blood. These TCRs come from a woman between 35 and 50 years old with COVID-19, enrolled during active disease.

V is TRBV30 and J is TRBJ2-4; tentatively, D is TRBD2 (5 bases). Germline lookup yields CDR1 GTSNPN and CDR2 SVGIG (reference sequence). The CDR3 sequence is 14 residues long. Trimming removed 3 bases from V and 0 bases from J, with 9 bases in between. CDR3 sequence (DNA): TGTGCCTGGAGCGGACTTCTAGCCAAAAACATTCAGTACTTC. Protein product: CAWSGLLAKNIQYF. Full variable domain (missing parts from reference TRBV30 and TRBJ2-4): SQTIHQWPATLVQPVGSPLSLECTVEGTSNPNLYWYRQAAGRGLQLLFYSVGIGQISSEVPQNLSASRPQDRQFILSSKKLLLSDSGFYLCAWSGLLAKNIQYFGAGTRLSVL.

This clone was picked up a small number of times. The chain uses TRBV5-1 and TRBJ2-7; the match to TRBD2 covers 11 bases. The V and J ends lost 4 bases and 3 bases, in that order; junction bases with no gene match: 6. The CDR3 is made up of 15 amino acids. Germline assignment: CDR1 SGHRS and CDR2 YFSETQ. The CDR3, as DNA: TGCGCCAGCAGCCCTGGACTAGCGGGTCTCTACGAGCAGTACTTC. It encodes CASSPGLAGLYEQYF.

V gene TRBV7-2 combines with J gene TRBJ2-1; TRBD2 aligns across 16 bases. Per the germline V gene, CDR1 is SGHTA and CDR2 is FQGNSA. The CDR3 covers 17 residues. J gave up 8 bases and V 5 bases, and 9 bases lay outside the gene matches. The CDR3: CASSLEGLAGGLYEQFF. The CDR3 nucleotides are TGTGCCAGCAGCCTAGAGGGACTAGCGGGGGGGCTATATGAGCAGTTCTTC.

This chain connects TRBV21-1 to TRBJ1-3; the tabulated D call, TRBD1, remains unverified against the DNA. TRBV21-1 is a documented pseudogene. This CDR3 contains 18 residues. The CDR3 loop is CASSKGGEGQLSGNTIYF. The CDR3 DNA is TGTGCCAGCAGCAAAGGGGGCGAGGGACAACTCTCTGGAAACACCATATATTTT.

The chain uses TRBV18 and TRBJ2-5; the D gene is possibly TRBD1 (6 bases). CDR1 and CDR2 from the germline V gene are KGHSH and LQKENI. Trimming took off 3 bases at V and 5 bases at J, with 16 bases between the two ends. The CDR3 spans 15 residues. CDR3 region: CASSPSQGSKETQYF. CDR3 sequence (DNA): TGTGCCAGCTCACCGTCACAGGGATCAAAGGAGACCCAGTACTTC.

The CDR3 DNA sequence: TGTGCCAGCAGTTACTCGAACCTAGCGAGCACTCGGACAGATACGCAGTATTTT. Protein product: CASSYSNLASTRTDTQYF. The chain combines TRBV6-2 or TRBV6-3 with TRBJ2-3, with a possible D match to TRBD2 (6 bases). The CDR3 consists of 18 residues. V lost 0 bases to trimming and J lost 3 bases, with 19 bases between them. CDR1 is MNHEY, CDR2 SVGEGT, per germline.

The chain combines TRBV7-3 with TRBJ2-7; a weak D match, TRBD2 (5 bases). The CDR3 runs 14 residues. V was cut by 2 bases and J by 6 bases, with 14 bases left in between. Germline CDR1 SGHTA, CDR2 FQGTGA. For the CDR3, the DNA is TGTGCCAGCAGCTTAGGATTCCGAGGGTCCGAGCAGTACTTC. It translates to CASSLGFRGSEQYF.

The CDR3 bases are TGTGCCAGCAGCGGGGACTCCTCCTACAATGAGCAGTTCTTC. Protein: CASSGDSSYNEQFF. The J gene is TRBJ2-1, the V gene TRBV7-6, with D possibly TRBD2 on 6 matching bases. V lost 5 bases and J 0 bases, leaving 8 bases between the germline ends. Germline CDR1 reads SGHVS; CDR2 reads FNYEAQ. This CDR3 has 14 amino acids.

The V call is TRBV6-5, the J call TRBJ1-2, with a possible D match to TRBD1 (5 bases). Trimming pared 7 bases from V and 1 base from J, leaving 13 bases between. CDR3 length equals 14 residues. CDR1 is MNHEY, CDR2 SVGAGI, per germline. This CDR3 is CASTQGLNNYGYTF. Written as DNA, the CDR3 is TGTGCCAGCACCCAGGGACTGAATAACTATGGCTACACCTTC.

The chain uses TRBV4-1 and TRBJ2-7; 8 nucleotides line up with TRBD1. V dropped 3 bases and J dropped 4; count of bases not matched to a gene: 17. The germline CDR1 and CDR2 sequences are MGHRA and YSYEKL. The CDR3 sequence is 18 residues long. The DNA of the CDR3 is TGCGCCAGCAGCCATACTCCGGGGGTCAGGACAGGGATGTACGAGCAGTACTTC. Encoded protein: CASSHTPGVRTGMYEQYF.

This chain joins TRBV6-2 or TRBV6-3 and TRBJ2-2, with TRBD2 as a possible D gene (5 bases). CDR1 is MNHEY and CDR2 is SVGEGT in the germline V gene. Trimming took off 5 bases at V and 11 bases at J, with 9 bases between the two ends. The CDR3 spans 11 residues. The DNA of the CDR3 is TGTGCCAGCAGTAGACCGGGAGAGCTGTTTTTT. Residues: CASSRPGELFF.

V and J are TRBV7-2 and TRBJ2-3, with 11 bases matching TRBD1. In germline, CDR1 is SGHTA, CDR2 FQGNSA. The CDR3 consists of 15 residues. V shed 5 bases and J 3 bases; nucleotides not matched to a gene: 4. CDR3 nucleotides: TGTGCCAGCAGCCTGGACAGGGGGCCTACAGATACGCAGTATTTT. Its translation is CASSLDRGPTDTQYF.

This clone has at least ten counts. The gene calls are TRBV28 and TRBJ1-5; a possible D gene is TRBD1 (5 bases). The germline CDR1 and CDR2 sequences are MDHEN and SYDVKM. The V and J ends lost 8 bases and 0 bases respectively, with 8 bases between them. The CDR3 has 13 amino acids. The CDR3 sequence: CASRGASNQPQHF. The CDR3 DNA follows: TGTGCCAGCCGTGGGGCTAGCAATCAGCCCCAGCATTTT.

This sequence joins TRBV19 and TRBJ2-2; D might be TRBD2 (5 bases). The CDR3 runs to 13 residues. Germline V gene sequence: CDR1 LNHDA, CDR2 SQIVND (reference sequence). V was pared by 11 bases and J by 2 bases, with 12 bases between. CDR3 sequence (DNA): TGTGCCGGGAGAAGGGATAACACCGGGGAGCTGTTTTTT. It yields the protein CAGRRDNTGELFF.

The rearrangement uses TRBV5-1 and TRBJ2-7; 7 bases line up with TRBD1. Germline V lookup: CDR1 SGHRS, CDR2 YFSETQ. The CDR3 runs 15 residues. V shed 3 bases and J 4 bases; nucleotides not matched to a gene: 10. This chain's CDR3 is CASSSTTGVSYEQYF. The CDR3 DNA reads as TGCGCCAGCAGCTCAACTACAGGGGTCTCTTACGAGCAGTACTTC.

The sample holds many counts of this clone. The chain links TRBV10-3 to TRBJ1-1; 8 positions agree with TRBD1. With 6 bases clipped from V and 3 bases from J, the junction kept 6 bases outside the gene matches. Germline V gene sequence: CDR1 ENHRY, CDR2 SYGVKD. The CDR3 covers 14 residues. CDR3: CAIREDRGYTEAFF. The CDR3 DNA follows: TGTGCCATCAGGGAAGACAGGGGCTACACTGAAGCTTTCTTT.

In this sample, this clone turned up a few times. The rearrangement uses TRBV2 and TRBJ1-5; D is unclear. CDR3 size: 14 residues. V dropped 7 bases and J dropped 2 bases, with 12 bases sitting between them. Germline V gene lookup returns CDR1 SNHLY and CDR2 FYNNEI. The CDR3 nucleotides read TGTGCCAGCATGACGGAGGTGGGCAATCAGCCCCAGCATTTT. Translated, it gives CASMTEVGNQPQHF.

This chain connects TRBV27 to TRBJ2-5; 8 bases fit TRBD2. V was clipped by 6 bases and J by 5 bases; unmatched bases: 11. The CDR3 loop spans 15 amino acids. Germline lookup yields CDR1 MNHEY and CDR2 SMNVEV (reference sequence). CDR3 sequence: CASRRRGAGGETQYF. DNA of the CDR3: TGTGCCAGCAGAAGGCGGGGGGCAGGAGGGGAGACCCAGTACTTC.

The chain joins TRBV23-1 to TRBJ2-7; 10 bases line up with TRBD1. TRBV23-1 is known as an ORF, though its function is uncertain. V shed 8 bases and J 7 bases; nucleotides not matched to a gene: 14. This CDR3 region has 15 residues. CDR3 nucleotide sequence: TGCGCCAGCCCCATCCCGGGACAGGGGAACCGGGAGCAGTACTTC. Residues: CASPIPGQGNREQYF.

The gene calls are TRBV5-1 and TRBJ2-5, with 7 bases aligning to TRBD2. This CDR3 comprises 13 residues. Losses at the gene ends were 7 bases for V and 5 bases for J; bases not matched to a gene: 8. Per germline, CDR1 SGHRS and CDR2 YFSETQ. The CDR3 nucleotides read TGCGCCAGCGGCTCGGGGGGTGATGAGACCCAGTACTTC. This translates into CASGSGGDETQYF.

The chain employs TRBV5-8 and TRBJ1-2, with D perhaps matching TRBD1 (6 bases). V lost 7 bases to trimming and J lost 8 bases, with 21 bases between them. The CDR3 totals 14 residues. Germline assignment: CDR1 SGHTS and CDR2 YDEGEE. The CDR3 DNA follows: TGTGCCAGCCAGGACGCAACGGACAGAAAAGGCTACACCTTC. Its protein is CASQDATDRKGYTF.

The rearrangement links TRBV27 to TRBJ2-5, with TRBD1 as a possible D gene (7 bases). Germline CDR1 is MNHEY and CDR2 is SMNVEV (reference sequence). This CDR3 has 15 amino acids. Trimming removed 8 bases at V and 2 bases at J, with 18 bases between. The CDR3 DNA is TGTGCCAGCCGTCACTCAGGGGGACTGCAAGAGACCCAGTACTTC. This encodes CASRHSGGLQETQYF.

In this sample, this clone turned up a few times. The chain couples TRBV5-4 to TRBJ2-7; no reliable D call. V was shortened by 3 bases and J by 3 bases, with 10 bases between the two germline ends. This CDR3 has 13 residues. From germline, CDR1 is SGHNT and CDR2 YYREEE (reference sequence). The CDR3 DNA reads as TGTGCCAGCAGCTCCCTGAAGAGCTACGAGCAGTACTTC. Amino acids: CASSSLKSYEQYF.

This chain uses TRBV19 with TRBJ1-4; TRBD1 agrees at 7 bases. With 11 bases clipped from V and 8 bases from J, the junction kept 11 bases outside the gene matches. The germline V gene encodes CDR1 LNHDA and CDR2 SQIVND (reference sequence). There are 13 residues in the CDR3. The DNA for the CDR3 is TGTGCCGTGGAGGGGGCGGCTGGGGAAAAACTGTTTTTT. Protein: CAVEGAAGEKLFF.

The chain combines TRBV3-1 (or the pseudogene TRBV3-2) with TRBJ2-3; TRBD2 is a possible D gene (7 bases). The CDR3 extends over 14 amino acids. In germline, CDR1 is LGHDT, CDR2 YNNKEL (reference sequence). V was cut by 3 bases and J by 2 bases, with 9 bases left in between. CDR3 nucleotides: TGTGCCAGCAGCCATCGGGGGGCCACAGATACGCAGTATTTT. Translating it yields CASSHRGATDTQYF.

The rearrangement joins TRBV5-6 to TRBJ1-1, with a possible D match to TRBD1 (5 bases). Between the trimmed V and J ends, which lost 0 bases and 3 bases, there was a span of 6 bases. Germline V gene sequence: CDR1 SGHDT, CDR2 YYEEEE. CDR3 length: 13 residues. The CDR3 reads CASSLGRDTEAFF. The DNA for the CDR3 is TGTGCCAGCAGCTTGGGCAGGGACACTGAAGCTTTCTTT.

The chain carries TRBV5-4 and TRBJ2-1, with D uncertain. The V gene's germline CDR1 is SGHNT and CDR2 YYREEE (reference sequence). This CDR3 is built from 15 residues. Trimming cost V 1 base and J 3 bases, with 11 bases left between them. The CDR3 sequence is CASSLSYGSYNEQFF. The CDR3 DNA follows: TGTGCCAGCAGCTTGAGTTATGGCAGCTACAATGAGCAGTTCTTC. Drawing the rest from reference TRBV5-4 and TRBJ2-1, the complete variable domain is ETGVTQSPTHLIKTRGQQVTLRCSSQSGHNTVSWYQQALGQGPQFIFQYYREEENGRGNFPPRFSGLQFPNYSSELNVNALELDDSALYLCASSLSYGSYNEQFFGPGTRLTVL.

The rearrangement links TRBV6-2 or TRBV6-3 to TRBJ2-4, with a possible D match to TRBD1 (6 bases). CDR1 is MNHEY and CDR2 is SVGEGT in the germline V gene. The CDR3 runs to 16 residues. The V end lost 5 bases, the J end lost 0 bases, and 14 bases lay between the germline ends. CDR3: CASSLGQTLAKNIQYF. In DNA, the CDR3 is TGTGCCAGCAGTCTTGGACAGACCCTAGCCAAAAACATTCAGTACTTC.

The rearrangement joins TRBV7-8 to TRBJ1-2, with D possibly TRBD1 on 6 matching bases. The germline CDR1 and CDR2 sequences are SGHVS and FQNEAQ. The CDR3 loop spans 15 amino acids. V lost 3 bases and J lost 0, with 11 bases in between. As DNA, the CDR3 is TGTGCCAGCAGCTTGGACAGTCTAGCTAACTATGGCTACACCTTC. Its translation is CASSLDSLANYGYTF.